This T cell receptor beta chain appears in the sequencing data of a study of regulatory T cells in long-lasting Graves disease. The V and J ends lost 3 bases and 0 bases respectively, with 17 bases between them. The germline gives CDR1 LNHNV, CDR2 YYDKDF (reference sequence). The CDR3 loop spans 17 amino acids. This clonotype occurred many times. In building TCR beta libraries, iRepertoire HTBI primers were used together with Arm-PCR of CDR3 regions. One entry per CDR3 protein results from TCRdb running MiXCR on the multiplex PCR reads. The sample lists 350,000 to 450,000 distinct CDR3 sequences, about 16% occurring once. Time point indicated: newly diagnosed GD, antithyroid drugs for less than 3 months. Extracted PBMC RNA gave rise to the TCR library. A further study also used this sample, focusing on T cells in Graves' hyperthyroidism and ophthalmopathy.

The chain employs TRBV15 and TRBJ2-5, with D tentatively TRBD2 (6 bases). This sample comprised peripheral blood mononuclear cells (PBMCs), obtained at new diagnosis, from a patient treated with antithyroid drugs. The source is a woman in her 30s with Graves disease. In nucleotides, the CDR3 is TGTGCCACCAGCAGTACCCTAGCGCATACGTACCAAGAGACCCAGTACTTC. It specifies CATSSTLAHTYQETQYF. Complete variable domain (other parts from reference TRBV15 and TRBJ2-5): DAMVIQNPRYQVTQFGKPVTLSCSQTLNHNVMYWYQQKSSQAPKLLFHYYDKDFNNEADTPDNFQSRRPNTSFCFLDIRSPGLGDTAMYLCATSSTLAHTYQETQYFGPGTRLLVL.